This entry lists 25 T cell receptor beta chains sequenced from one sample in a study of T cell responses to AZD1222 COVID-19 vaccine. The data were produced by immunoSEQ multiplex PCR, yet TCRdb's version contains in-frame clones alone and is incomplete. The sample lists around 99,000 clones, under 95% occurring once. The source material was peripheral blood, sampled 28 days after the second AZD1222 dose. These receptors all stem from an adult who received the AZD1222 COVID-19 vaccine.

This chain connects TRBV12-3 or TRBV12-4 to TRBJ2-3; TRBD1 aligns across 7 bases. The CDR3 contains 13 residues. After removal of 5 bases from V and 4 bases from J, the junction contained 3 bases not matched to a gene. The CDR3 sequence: CASSQTGPDTQYF. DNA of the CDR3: TGTGCCAGCAGTCAGACAGGGCCAGATACGCAGTATTTT.

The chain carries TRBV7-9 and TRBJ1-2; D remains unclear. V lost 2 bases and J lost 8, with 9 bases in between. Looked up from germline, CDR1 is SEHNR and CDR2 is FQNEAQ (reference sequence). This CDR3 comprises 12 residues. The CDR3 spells CASSLKARGYTF. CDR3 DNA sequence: TGTGCCAGCAGCTTAAAGGCCCGGGGCTACACCTTC.

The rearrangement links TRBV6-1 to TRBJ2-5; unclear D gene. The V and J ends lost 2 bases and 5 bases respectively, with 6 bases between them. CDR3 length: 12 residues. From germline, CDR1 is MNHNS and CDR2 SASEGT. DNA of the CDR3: TGTGCCAGCAGTGAAAACATGGAGACCCAGTACTTC. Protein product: CASSENMETQYF.

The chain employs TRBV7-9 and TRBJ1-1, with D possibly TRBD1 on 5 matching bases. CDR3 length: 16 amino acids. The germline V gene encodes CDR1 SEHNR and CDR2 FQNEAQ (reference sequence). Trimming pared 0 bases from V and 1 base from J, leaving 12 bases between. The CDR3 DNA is TGTGCCAGCAGCTTAGCGGTTACAGGACCGAACACTGAAGCTTTCTTT. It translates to CASSLAVTGPNTEAFF.

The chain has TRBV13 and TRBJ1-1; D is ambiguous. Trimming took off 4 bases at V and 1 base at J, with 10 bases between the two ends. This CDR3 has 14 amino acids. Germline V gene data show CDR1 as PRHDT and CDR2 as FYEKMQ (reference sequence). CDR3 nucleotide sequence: TGTGCCAGCAGCTCCGGACTTTGGAACACTGAAGCTTTCTTT. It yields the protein CASSSGLWNTEAFF.

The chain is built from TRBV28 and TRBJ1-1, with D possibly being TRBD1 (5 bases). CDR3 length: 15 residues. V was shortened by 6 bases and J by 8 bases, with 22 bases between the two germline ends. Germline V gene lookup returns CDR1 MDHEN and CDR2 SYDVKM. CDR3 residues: CASRTLGEGFGEAFF. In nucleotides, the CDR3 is TGTGCCAGCAGAACCCTGGGGGAGGGCTTCGGGGAAGCTTTCTTT.

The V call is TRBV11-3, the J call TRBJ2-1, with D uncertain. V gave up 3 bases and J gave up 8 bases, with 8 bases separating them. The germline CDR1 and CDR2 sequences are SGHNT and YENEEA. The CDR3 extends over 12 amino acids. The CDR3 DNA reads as TGTGCCAGCAGCTTCGGTGACCATGAGCAGTTCTTC. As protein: CASSFGDHEQFF.

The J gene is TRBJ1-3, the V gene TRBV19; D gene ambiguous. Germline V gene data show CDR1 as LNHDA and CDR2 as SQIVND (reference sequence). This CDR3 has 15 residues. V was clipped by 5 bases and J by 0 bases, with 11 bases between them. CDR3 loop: CASSASKGSGNTIYF. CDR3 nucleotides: TGTGCCAGTAGTGCGTCTAAGGGCTCTGGAAACACCATATATTTT.

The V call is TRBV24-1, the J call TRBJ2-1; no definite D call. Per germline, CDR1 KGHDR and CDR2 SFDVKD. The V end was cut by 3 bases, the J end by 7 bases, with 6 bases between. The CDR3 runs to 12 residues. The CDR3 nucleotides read TGTGCCACCAGTGATGCGGCTAATGAGCAGTTCTTC. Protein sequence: CATSDAANEQFF.

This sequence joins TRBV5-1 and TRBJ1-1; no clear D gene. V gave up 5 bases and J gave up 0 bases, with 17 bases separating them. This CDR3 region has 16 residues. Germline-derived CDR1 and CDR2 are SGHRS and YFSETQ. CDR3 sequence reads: CASRYTSEGMNTEAFF. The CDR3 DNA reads TGCGCCAGCAGGTATACCTCGGAGGGTATGAACACTGAAGCTTTCTTT.

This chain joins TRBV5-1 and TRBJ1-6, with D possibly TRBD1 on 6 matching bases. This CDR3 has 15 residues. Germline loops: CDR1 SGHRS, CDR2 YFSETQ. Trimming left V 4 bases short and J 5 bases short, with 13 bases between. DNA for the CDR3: TGCGCCAGCAGCGTCGTGGGGGCGAATAATTCACCCCTCCACTTT. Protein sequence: CASSVVGANNSPLHF.

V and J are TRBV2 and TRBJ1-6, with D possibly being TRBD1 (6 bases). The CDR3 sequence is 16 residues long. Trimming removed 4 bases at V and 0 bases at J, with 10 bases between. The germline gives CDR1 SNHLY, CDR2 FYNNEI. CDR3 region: CASSVGQSSYNSPLHF. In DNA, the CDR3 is TGTGCCAGCAGTGTCGGACAGAGCTCCTATAATTCACCCCTCCACTTT.

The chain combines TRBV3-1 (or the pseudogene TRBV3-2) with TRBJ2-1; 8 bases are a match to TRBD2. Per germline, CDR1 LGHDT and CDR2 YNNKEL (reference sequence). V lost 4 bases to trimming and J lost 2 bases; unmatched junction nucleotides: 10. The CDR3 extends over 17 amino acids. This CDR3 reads CASSLRLARTPYNEQFF. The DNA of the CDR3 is TGTGCCAGCAGCCTCCGACTAGCGCGAACTCCCTACAATGAGCAGTTCTTC.

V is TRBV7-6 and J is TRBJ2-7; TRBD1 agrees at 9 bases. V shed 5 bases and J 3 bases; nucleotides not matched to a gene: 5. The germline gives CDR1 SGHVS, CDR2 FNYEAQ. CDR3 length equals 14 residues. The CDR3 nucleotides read TGTGCCAGCAGCGACCGGGACAGGGACTACGAGCAGTACTTC. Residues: CASSDRDRDYEQYF.

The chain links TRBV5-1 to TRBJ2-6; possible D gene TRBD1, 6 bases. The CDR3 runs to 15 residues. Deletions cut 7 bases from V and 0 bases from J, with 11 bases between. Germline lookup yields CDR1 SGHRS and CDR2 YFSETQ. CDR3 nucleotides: TGCGCCAGCCAGACAGGTAGCTCTGGGGCCAACGTCCTGACTTTC. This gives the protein CASQTGSSGANVLTF.

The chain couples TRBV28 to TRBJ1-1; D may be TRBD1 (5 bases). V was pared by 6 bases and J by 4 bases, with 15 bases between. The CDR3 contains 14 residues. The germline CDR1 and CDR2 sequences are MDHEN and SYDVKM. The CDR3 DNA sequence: TGTGCCAGCAGGATGGACGGTGGGGGCACTGAAGCTTTCTTT. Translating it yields CASRMDGGGTEAFF.

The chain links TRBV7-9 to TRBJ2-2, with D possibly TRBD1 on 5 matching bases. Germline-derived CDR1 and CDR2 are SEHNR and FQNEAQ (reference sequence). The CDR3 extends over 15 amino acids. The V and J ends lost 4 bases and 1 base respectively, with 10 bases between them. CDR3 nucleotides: TGTGCCAGCAGCTCTAGACAGAGGAACACCGGGGAGCTGTTTTTT. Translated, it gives CASSSRQRNTGELFF.

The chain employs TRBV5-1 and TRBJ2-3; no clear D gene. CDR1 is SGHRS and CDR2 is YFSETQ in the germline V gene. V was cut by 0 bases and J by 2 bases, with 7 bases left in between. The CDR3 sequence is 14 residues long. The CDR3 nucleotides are TGCGCCAGCAGCTTGGCCGGGTCCACAGATACGCAGTATTTT. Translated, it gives CASSLAGSTDTQYF.

CDR3 sequence reads: CAWSVGGNNSPLHF. The CDR3 coding sequence is TGTGCCTGGAGTGTAGGGGGGAATAATTCACCCCTCCACTTT. The chain combines TRBV30 with TRBJ1-6, with a tentative D call TRBD1 (6 bases). V was clipped by 0 bases and J by 5 bases, with 8 bases between them. The CDR3 runs to 14 residues. Per the germline V gene, CDR1 is GTSNPN and CDR2 is SVGIG (reference sequence).

CDR3 residues: CASSKLQGSPEAFF. CDR3 DNA: TGTGCCAGCAGCAAACTACAGGGGAGCCCTGAAGCTTTCTTT. The genes are TRBV3-1 (or the pseudogene TRBV3-2) and TRBJ1-1; TRBD1 matches at 7 bases. The CDR3 is 14 amino acids. The germline CDR1 and CDR2 sequences are LGHDT and YNNKEL (reference sequence). V lost 5 bases and J lost 6; bases outside the gene matches: 9.

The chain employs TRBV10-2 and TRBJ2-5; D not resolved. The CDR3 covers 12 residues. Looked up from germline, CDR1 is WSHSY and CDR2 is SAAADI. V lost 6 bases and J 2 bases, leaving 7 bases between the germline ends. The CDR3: CASRGRQETQYF. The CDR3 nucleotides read TGCGCCAGCAGGGGAAGGCAAGAGACCCAGTACTTC.

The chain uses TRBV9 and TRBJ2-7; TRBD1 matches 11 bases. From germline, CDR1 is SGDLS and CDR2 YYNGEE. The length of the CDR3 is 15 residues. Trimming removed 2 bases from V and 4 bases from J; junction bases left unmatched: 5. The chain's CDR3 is CASSVAGTGGYEQYF. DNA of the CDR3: TGTGCCAGCAGCGTTGCCGGGACAGGGGGTTACGAGCAGTACTTC.

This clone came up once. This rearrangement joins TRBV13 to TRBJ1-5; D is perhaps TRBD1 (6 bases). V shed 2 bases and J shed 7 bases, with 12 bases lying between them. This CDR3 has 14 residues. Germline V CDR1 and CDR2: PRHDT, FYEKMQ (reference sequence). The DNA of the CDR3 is TGTGCCAGCAGCTTATGGGGGCAGGGACAGCCCCAGCATTTT. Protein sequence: CASSLWGQGQPQHF. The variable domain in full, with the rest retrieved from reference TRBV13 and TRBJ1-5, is AAGVIQSPRHLIKEKRETATLKCYPIPRHDTVYWYQQGPGQDPQFLISFYEKMQSDKGSIPDRFSAQQFSDYHSELNMSSLELGDSALYFCASSLWGQGQPQHFGDGTRLSIL.

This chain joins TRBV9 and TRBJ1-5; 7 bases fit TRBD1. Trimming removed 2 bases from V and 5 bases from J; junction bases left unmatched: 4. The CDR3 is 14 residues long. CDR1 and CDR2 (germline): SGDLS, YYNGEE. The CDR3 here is CASSVTGVDQPQHF. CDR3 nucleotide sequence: TGTGCCAGCAGCGTTACAGGGGTGGATCAGCCCCAGCATTTT.

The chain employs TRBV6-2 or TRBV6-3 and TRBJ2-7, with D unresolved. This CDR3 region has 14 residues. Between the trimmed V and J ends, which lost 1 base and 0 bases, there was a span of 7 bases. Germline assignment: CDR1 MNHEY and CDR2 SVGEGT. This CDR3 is CASSYLESSYEQYF. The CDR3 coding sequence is TGTGCCAGCAGTTACTTGGAGAGCTCCTACGAGCAGTACTTC.